This T cell receptor beta chain was sequenced for a study of T cell responses to AZD1222 COVID-19 vaccine. The germline V gene encodes CDR1 MNHNY and CDR2 SVGAGI (reference sequence). There are 14 residues in the CDR3. The germline V and J ends were trimmed by 2 bases and 2 bases, with 9 bases remaining between them. Only in-frame clones appear in the TCRdb table, and some are missing; sequencing was by immunoSEQ multiplex PCR. The table has roughly 77,000 clones, roughly nine tenths seen once; the top ten hold approximately 5%. Regarding the study as a whole: A mostly white British donor set with more females was recruited, and clonal diversity was possibly underestimated. When two AZD1222 doses had been given, Spike-specific TCR breadth and depth rose.

With regard to this clone: The antigen is not known.

V usage is TRBV6-6 and J usage is TRBJ1-1; D may be TRBD1 (5 bases). The starting material was peripheral blood, obtained 28 days after the second AZD1222 dose. The TCR was taken from an adult who received the AZD1222 COVID-19 vaccine. The CDR3 DNA follows: TGTGCCAGCAGTTACGGGGCAGGAAACACTGAAGCTTTCTTT. It specifies CASSYGAGNTEAFF.